Described below is a single TCR beta chain sequence and its context. The antigen remains undetermined. Germline CDR1 and CDR2: SNHLY and FYNNEI. The CDR3 is 13 residues long. V lost 7 bases, J lost 2 bases, and 12 bases lay in between. The data originate from a study of Graves' ophthalmopathy and Graves' hyperthyroidism. Regarding the study as a whole: Ophthalmopathy progression prediction by the model yielded a sensitivity of approximately 70% and a specificity of around 72%.

PBMCs had their origin in fresh peripheral blood (around 10 ml). Amplifying from RNA transcripts, the study obtained TCR beta CDR3 regions. First-round RT-PCR employed HTBI primers, with a second-round multiplex PCR after it. A single record per CDR3 protein comes from TCRdb applying MiXCR to the multiplex PCR reads. The profile covers under 800,000 distinct CDR3 sequences, with about 20% appearing a single time and roughly 7.4% taken by the ten largest. This chain joins TRBV2 and TRBJ2-7; TRBD1 might be the D (6 bases). This TCR came from a woman younger than 30 with stable Graves' hyperthyroidism. Some clones in this sample may be carry-over from other donors' samples. Sequenced material: peripheral blood. CDR3 protein: CASNRDITYEQYF. The CDR3 nucleotides are TGTGCCAGCAACCGGGACATTACCTACGAGCAGTACTTC.